This T cell receptor beta chain was sequenced for a study of OX40 agonist ivuxolimab in advanced cancers. Trimming took 0 bases from V and 3 from J, leaving 8 bases between them. Per germline, CDR1 SQVTM and CDR2 ANQGSEA. The length of the CDR3 is 14 residues. Here immunoSEQ multiplex PCR was the method, and the copy in TCRdb shows in-frame clones only, minus some. Of 55,000 to 80,000 clones listed, roughly 87% are singletons. The source of this sequence is an adult with an advanced solid tumor such as melanoma, head and neck, liver or kidney cancer. The rearrangement uses TRBV29-1 and TRBJ1-4; D gene uncertain. The material sequenced was CD4+ or CD8+ T cells sorted from blood, taken in a trial of the OX40 agonist ivuxolimab. The CDR3 DNA reads TGCAGCGTTGAAGAGGGCAGTGCTAATGAAAAACTGTTTTTT. Residues: CSVEEGSANEKLFF.